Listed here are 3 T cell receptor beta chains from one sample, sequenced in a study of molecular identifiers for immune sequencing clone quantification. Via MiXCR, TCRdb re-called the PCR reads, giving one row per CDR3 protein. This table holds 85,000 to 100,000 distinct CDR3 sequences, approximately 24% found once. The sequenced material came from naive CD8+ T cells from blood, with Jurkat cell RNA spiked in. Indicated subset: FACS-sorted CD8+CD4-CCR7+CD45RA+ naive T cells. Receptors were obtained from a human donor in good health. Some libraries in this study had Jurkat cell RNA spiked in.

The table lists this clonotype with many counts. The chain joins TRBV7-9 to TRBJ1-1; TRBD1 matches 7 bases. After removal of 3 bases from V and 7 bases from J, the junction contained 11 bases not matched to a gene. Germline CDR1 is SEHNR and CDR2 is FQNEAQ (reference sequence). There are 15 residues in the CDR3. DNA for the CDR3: TGTGCCAGCAGCTTGACAGGGAGGGCGGCGAATGAAGCTTTCTTT. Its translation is CASSLTGRAANEAFF.

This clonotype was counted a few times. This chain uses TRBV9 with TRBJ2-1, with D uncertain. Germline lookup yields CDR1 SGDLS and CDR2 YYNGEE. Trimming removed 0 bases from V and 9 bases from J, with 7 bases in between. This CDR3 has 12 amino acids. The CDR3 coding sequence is TGTGCCAGCAGCGTAGGGGGTTTTGAGCAGTTCTTC. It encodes CASSVGGFEQFF.

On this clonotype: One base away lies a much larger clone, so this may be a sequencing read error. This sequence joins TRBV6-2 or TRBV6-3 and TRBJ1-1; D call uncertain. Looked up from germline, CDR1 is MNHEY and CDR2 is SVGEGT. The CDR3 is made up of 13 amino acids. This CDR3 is CAGSSWSYTEAFF. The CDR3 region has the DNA TGTGCCGGCAGTTCTTGGTCGTACACTGAAGCTTTCTTT.